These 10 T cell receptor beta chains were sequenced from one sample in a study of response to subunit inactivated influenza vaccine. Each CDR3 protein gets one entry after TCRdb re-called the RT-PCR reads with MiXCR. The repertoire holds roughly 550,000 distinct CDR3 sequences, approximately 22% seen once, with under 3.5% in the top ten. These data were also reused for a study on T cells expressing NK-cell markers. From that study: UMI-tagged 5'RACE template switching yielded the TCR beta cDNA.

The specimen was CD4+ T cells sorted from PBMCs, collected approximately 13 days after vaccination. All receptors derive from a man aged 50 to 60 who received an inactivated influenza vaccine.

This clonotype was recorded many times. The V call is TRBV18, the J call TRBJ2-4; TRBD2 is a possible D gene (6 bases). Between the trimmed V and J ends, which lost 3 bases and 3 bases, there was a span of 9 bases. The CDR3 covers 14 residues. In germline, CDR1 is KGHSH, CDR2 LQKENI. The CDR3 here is CASSPGGVKNIQYF. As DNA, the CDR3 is TGTGCCAGCTCACCGGGCGGGGTCAAAAACATTCAGTACTTC.

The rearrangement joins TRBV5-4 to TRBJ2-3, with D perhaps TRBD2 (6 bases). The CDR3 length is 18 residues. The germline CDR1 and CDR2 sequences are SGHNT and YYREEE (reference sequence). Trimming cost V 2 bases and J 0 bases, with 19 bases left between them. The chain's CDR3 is CASSFAVVGSQSTDTQYF. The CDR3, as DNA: TGTGCCAGCAGCTTTGCTGTCGTCGGGAGCCAAAGCACAGATACGCAGTATTTT.

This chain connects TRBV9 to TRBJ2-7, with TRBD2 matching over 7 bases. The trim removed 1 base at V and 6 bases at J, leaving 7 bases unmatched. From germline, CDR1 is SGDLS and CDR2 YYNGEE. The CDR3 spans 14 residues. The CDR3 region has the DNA TGTGCCAGCAGCGTATCGGGCGGGAGAAGCGAGCAGTACTTC. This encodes CASSVSGGRSEQYF.

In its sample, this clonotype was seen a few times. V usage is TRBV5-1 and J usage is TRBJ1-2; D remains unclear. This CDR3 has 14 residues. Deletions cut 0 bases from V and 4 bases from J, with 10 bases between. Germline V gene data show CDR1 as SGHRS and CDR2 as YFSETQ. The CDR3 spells CASSLALDLYGYTF. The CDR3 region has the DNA TGCGCCAGCAGCTTGGCCCTTGACCTCTATGGCTACACCTTC.

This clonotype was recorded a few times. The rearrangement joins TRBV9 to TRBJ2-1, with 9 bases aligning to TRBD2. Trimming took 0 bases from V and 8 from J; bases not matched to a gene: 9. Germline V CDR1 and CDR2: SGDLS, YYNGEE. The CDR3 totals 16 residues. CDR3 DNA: TGTGCCAGCAGCGTAGAACTAGCGGGCAAAGGCGATGAGCAGTTCTTC. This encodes CASSVELAGKGDEQFF.

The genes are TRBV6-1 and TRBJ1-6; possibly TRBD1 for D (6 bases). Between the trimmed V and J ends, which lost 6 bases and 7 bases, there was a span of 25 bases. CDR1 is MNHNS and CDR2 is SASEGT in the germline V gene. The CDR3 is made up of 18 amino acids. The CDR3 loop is CASSHNRDERDGNSPLHF. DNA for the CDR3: TGTGCCAGCAGCCACAACAGGGACGAGCGAGACGGGAATTCACCCCTCCACTTT.

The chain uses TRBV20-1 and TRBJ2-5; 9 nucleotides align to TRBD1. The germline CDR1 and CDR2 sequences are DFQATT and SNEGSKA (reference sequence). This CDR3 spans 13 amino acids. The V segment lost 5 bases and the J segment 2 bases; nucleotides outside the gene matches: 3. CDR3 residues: CSAAGQGQETQYF. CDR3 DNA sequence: TGCAGTGCTGCGGGACAGGGTCAAGAGACCCAGTACTTC.

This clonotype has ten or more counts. DNA for the CDR3: TGTGCCAGCAGTTTATCGGAGTACGAGCAGTACTTC. Translating it yields CASSLSEYEQYF. The J gene is TRBJ2-7, the V gene TRBV12-3 or TRBV12-4; D gene ambiguous. This CDR3 contains 12 residues. V lost 2 bases and J lost 4, with 6 bases in between.

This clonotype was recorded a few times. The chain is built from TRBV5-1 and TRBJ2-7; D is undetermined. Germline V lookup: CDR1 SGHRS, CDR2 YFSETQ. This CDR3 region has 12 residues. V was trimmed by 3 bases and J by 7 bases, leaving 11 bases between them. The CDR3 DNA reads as TGCGCCAGCAGCTCCGACTCCTGGGAGCAGTACTTC. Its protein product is CASSSDSWEQYF.

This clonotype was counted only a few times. The CDR3 sequence is CSVGLGALPAQYF. DNA for the CDR3: TGCAGCGTTGGATTGGGGGCACTTCCGGCGCAGTATTTT. The chain combines TRBV29-1 with TRBJ2-3; tentatively, D is TRBD1 (6 bases). The ends were cut back, 4 bases at V and 10 bases at J, with 18 bases in the middle. From germline, CDR1 is SQVTM and CDR2 ANQGSEA. The CDR3 sequence is 13 residues long.